The 27 T cell receptor beta chains in this list originate from one sample, sequenced in a study of T cell changes during pregnancy in multiple sclerosis. Some clones are missing from TCRdb's copy, which holds only in-frame ones; the method was immunoSEQ multiplex PCR. The data contain around 45,000 clones, roughly nine tenths of them singletons. This specimen consisted of CD4+ T cells from peripheral blood mononuclear cells, obtained before pregnancy. These receptors originate from a female donor with multiple sclerosis, enrolled in a pregnancy study.

This chain connects TRBV11-2 to TRBJ1-2; 8 nucleotides agree with TRBD1. The CDR3 sequence is 14 residues long. Trimming cost V 5 bases and J 6 bases; bases outside gene matches: 8. Per germline, CDR1 SGHAT and CDR2 FQNNGV. The CDR3 reads CASSRDRGSHGYTF. For the CDR3, the DNA is TGTGCCAGCAGCCGTGACAGGGGATCTCATGGCTACACCTTC.

Written as DNA, the CDR3 is TGTGCCAGCAGCCCTCGGGCAGGGGCCCCAGCTAACTATGGCTACACCTTC. Translating gives CASSPRAGAPANYGYTF. V usage is TRBV16 and J usage is TRBJ1-2, with a possible D match to TRBD1 (6 bases). The CDR3 contains 17 residues. CDR1 is KGHSY and CDR2 is FQNENV in the germline V gene. V gave up 4 bases and J gave up 0 bases, with 18 bases separating them. Full variable domain (missing parts from reference TRBV16 and TRBJ1-2): GEEVAQTPKHLVRGEGQKAKLYCAPIKGHSYVFWYQQVLKNEFKFLISFQNENVFDETGMPKERFSAKCLPNSPCSLEIQATKLEDSAVYFCASSPRAGAPANYGYTFGSGTRLTVV.

The chain's CDR3 is CASSLGTGPTDTQYF. The CDR3 region has the DNA TGTGCCAGCAGCTTAGGGACAGGGCCAACAGATACGCAGTATTTT. The chain carries TRBV11-3 and TRBJ2-3; 8 nucleotides match TRBD1. The J segment lost 3 bases and the V segment lost 1 base, leaving 3 bases of the junction unmatched. The germline gives CDR1 SGHNT, CDR2 YENEEA. This CDR3 spans 15 amino acids.

The chain has TRBV2 and TRBJ2-7, with 7 bases matching TRBD1. This CDR3 spans 14 amino acids. J gave up 2 bases and V 6 bases, and 7 bases lay outside the gene matches. CDR1 and CDR2 from the germline V gene are SNHLY and FYNNEI. The CDR3 sequence is CASRSWQGAYEQYF. CDR3 in DNA: TGTGCCAGCAGGAGTTGGCAGGGGGCCTACGAGCAGTACTTC.

A single count supports this clone. The V and J genes are TRBV7-9 and TRBJ2-7; perhaps TRBD2 as D (6 bases). Trimming took off 1 base at V and 0 bases at J, with 16 bases between the two ends. The CDR3 is 17 residues long. Germline V lookup: CDR1 SEHNR, CDR2 FQNEAQ (reference sequence). The CDR3 sequence: CASSLGAGGLSSYEQYF. Here the CDR3 DNA reads TGTGCCAGCAGCTTAGGGGCCGGGGGACTCTCCTCCTACGAGCAGTACTTC.

The rearrangement uses TRBV11-3 and TRBJ2-3, with TRBD2 matching over 8 bases. Germline values: CDR1 SGHNT, CDR2 YENEEA. The V gene end was trimmed by 3 bases and the J gene end by 9 bases; junction bases not matched to a gene: 11. This CDR3 region has 15 residues. In DNA form, the CDR3 reads TGTGCCAGCAGCTTCGGCGGGGGGCCAATGTTCACGCAGTATTTT. It yields the protein CASSFGGGPMFTQYF.

J is TRBJ2-6 and V is TRBV18, with unresolved D. The CDR3 totals 16 residues. Germline V gives CDR1 KGHSH, CDR2 LQKENI. V was shortened by 5 bases and J by 1 base, with 12 bases between the two germline ends. The CDR3 is CASSKNQVSGANVLTF. The CDR3 nucleotides are TGTGCCAGCTCAAAAAACCAGGTGTCTGGGGCCAACGTCCTGACTTTC.

V and J are TRBV5-1 and TRBJ1-1; 7 bases are shared with TRBD1. Germline loops: CDR1 SGHRS, CDR2 YFSETQ. Trimming cost V 4 bases and J 4 bases; bases outside gene matches: 10. The CDR3 runs to 15 residues. CDR3 DNA: TGCGCCAGCAGCCCGAGTAGGCAGGGGGGCACTGAAGCTTTCTTT. It is translated as CASSPSRQGGTEAFF.

This sequence joins TRBV6-5 and TRBJ2-5; no reliable D call. Germline CDR1 and CDR2: MNHEY and SVGAGI. The CDR3 runs to 12 residues. V was trimmed by 6 bases and J by 6 bases, leaving 11 bases between them. CDR3 in amino acids: CASSDGHQTQYF. The CDR3 region has the DNA TGTGCCAGCAGCGATGGGCATCAGACCCAGTACTTC.

The chain links TRBV7-6 to TRBJ1-2; 8 bases are a match to TRBD1. CDR1 is SGHVS, CDR2 FNYEAQ, per germline. The CDR3 contains 14 residues. The junction had 4 bases not matched to a gene; V was cut back by 0 bases and J by 7 bases. Here the CDR3 reads CASSLAGDRGGYTF. The CDR3 DNA reads as TGTGCCAGCAGCTTAGCAGGCGACAGGGGTGGCTACACCTTC.

Only one count was recorded for this clone. CDR3 region: CASSLGLAGGHEQYF. In DNA form, the CDR3 reads TGTGCCAGCAGCTTAGGACTAGCGGGGGGCCACGAGCAGTACTTC. The V gene is TRBV7-2, the J gene TRBJ2-7; TRBD2 agrees at 13 bases. The J segment lost 5 bases and the V segment lost 1 base, leaving 2 bases of the junction unmatched. The CDR3 spans 15 residues. Germline assignment: CDR1 SGHTA and CDR2 FQGNSA.

The rearrangement links TRBV5-1 to TRBJ2-7; 8 bases line up with TRBD2. CDR3 length equals 14 residues. V lost 4 bases and J lost 6; bases outside the gene matches: 9. CDR1 SGHRS and CDR2 YFSETQ come from the germline V gene. The CDR3 sequence is CASSHASGSSEQYF. The CDR3 region has the DNA TGCGCCAGCAGCCACGCCAGCGGGAGCTCCGAGCAGTACTTC.

The chain carries TRBV11-3 and TRBJ2-2; D is possibly TRBD2 (6 bases). With 1 base removed from V and 3 bases from J, the gap between germline ends came to 15 bases. The CDR3 loop spans 17 amino acids. Germline loops: CDR1 SGHNT, CDR2 YENEEA. The DNA for the CDR3 is TGTGCCAGCAGCTTAGGCCGCGGGGCGCCTTACACCGGGGAGCTGTTTTTT. The encoded protein is CASSLGRGAPYTGELFF.

The rearrangement links TRBV7-9 to TRBJ2-7; 9 bases line up with TRBD1. The J segment lost 2 bases and the V segment lost 0 bases, leaving 11 bases of the junction unmatched. Germline V gives CDR1 SEHNR, CDR2 FQNEAQ (reference sequence). The CDR3 is 18 residues long. CDR3 sequence: CASSLARSGTGIPYEQYF. CDR3 nucleotides: TGTGCCAGCAGCTTAGCACGATCCGGGACAGGGATCCCCTACGAGCAGTACTTC. Drawing the rest from reference TRBV7-9 and TRBJ2-7, the complete variable domain is DTGVSQNPRHKITKRGQNVTFRCDPISEHNRLYWYRQTLGQGPEFLTYFQNEAQLEKSRLLSDRFSAERPKGSFSTLEIQRTEQGDSAMYLCASSLARSGTGIPYEQYFGPGTRLTVT.

The chain recombines TRBV7-2 with TRBJ1-3; the D is unclear. Germline-derived CDR1 and CDR2 are SGHTA and FQGNSA. Deletions cut 5 bases from V and 4 bases from J, with 9 bases between. The CDR3 runs to 13 residues. CDR3 residues: CASSLLSGNTIYF. CDR3 in DNA: TGTGCCAGCAGCCTTCTATCGGGAAACACCATATATTTT.

The chain combines TRBV27 with TRBJ1-1, with D possibly being TRBD1 (5 bases). CDR1 and CDR2 from the germline V gene are MNHEY and SMNVEV (reference sequence). V was cut by 3 bases and J by 4 bases, with 9 bases left in between. The length of the CDR3 is 13 residues. Written as DNA, the CDR3 is TGTGCCAGCAGTTTGGGTAGGGGCACTGAAGCTTTCTTT. Residues: CASSLGRGTEAFF.

The CDR3 protein is CASSLIPWRGGTDTQYF. CDR3 nucleotide sequence: TGTGCCAGCAGCTTAATTCCGTGGCGGGGGGGCACAGATACGCAGTATTTT. The rearrangement links TRBV7-2 to TRBJ2-3; 8 bases fit TRBD2. V dropped 2 bases and J dropped 1; count of bases not matched to a gene: 8. The V gene's germline CDR1 is SGHTA and CDR2 FQGNSA. There are 17 residues in the CDR3.

The chain carries TRBV19 and TRBJ1-2; D is possibly TRBD1 (6 bases). The CDR3 covers 11 residues. CDR1 is LNHDA, CDR2 SQIVND, per germline (reference sequence). Trimming removed 6 bases at V and 7 bases at J, with 9 bases between. The CDR3: CASRQGGGYTF. CDR3 DNA sequence: TGTGCCAGTAGACAGGGTGGTGGCTACACCTTC.

The J gene is TRBJ1-1, the V gene TRBV10-1; TRBD1 aligns across 9 bases. With V trimmed by 6 bases and J by 3 bases, 5 bases remained unmatched. This CDR3 is built from 14 residues. Germline values: CDR1 WNHNN, CDR2 SYGVQD (reference sequence). The CDR3 sequence: CASRGDRVDTEAFF. CDR3 sequence (DNA): TGCGCCAGCAGGGGGGACAGGGTGGACACTGAAGCTTTCTTT.

The rearrangement uses TRBV6-5 and TRBJ2-7; possibly TRBD1 for D (6 bases). Trimming shortened V by 0 bases and J by 5 bases, and 17 bases separated the two germline ends. The V gene's germline CDR1 is MNHEY and CDR2 SVGAGI. The CDR3 runs to 16 residues. CDR3 sequence reads: CASSYSRGKRLNEQYF. CDR3 bases: TGTGCCAGCAGTTACTCGAGGGGGAAGCGGTTGAACGAGCAGTACTTC.

CDR3 residues: CASSHDRRSSYEQYF. Written as DNA, the CDR3 is TGTGCCAGTTCCCACGACAGGCGCAGCTCCTACGAGCAGTACTTC. The V call is TRBV19, the J call TRBJ2-7; TRBD1 might be the D (6 bases). CDR1 LNHDA and CDR2 SQIVND come from the germline V gene (reference sequence). V was cut by 8 bases and J by 0 bases, with 17 bases left in between. The CDR3 covers 15 residues. The variable domain in full, with the rest retrieved from reference TRBV19 and TRBJ2-7, is DGGITQSPKYLFRKEGQNVTLSCEQNLNHDAMYWYRQDPGQGLRLIYYSQIVNDFQKGDIAEGYSVSREKKESFPLTVTSAQKNPTAFYLCASSHDRRSSYEQYFGPGTRLTVT.

V usage is TRBV4-3 and J usage is TRBJ2-7; TRBD1 agrees at 10 bases. This CDR3 has 16 residues. Germline-derived CDR1 and CDR2 are LGHNA and YSLEER. Trimming took 0 bases from V and 3 from J; bases not matched to a gene: 5. The CDR3 DNA reads as TGCGCCAGCAGCCAAGATCTGGGACAGGGGAACTACGAGCAGTACTTC. Protein: CASSQDLGQGNYEQYF.

The CDR3 region has the DNA TGTGCCACCAGCAGGGGGACAGGGAGCAATCAGCCCCAGCATTTT. This translates into CATSRGTGSNQPQHF. The chain is built from TRBV15 and TRBJ1-5; 9 bases match TRBD1. V shed 3 bases and J 1 base; nucleotides not matched to a gene: 1. The CDR3 has 15 residues. Germline loops: CDR1 LNHNV, CDR2 YYDKDF (reference sequence).

The chain recombines TRBV11-3 with TRBJ2-2, with 9 bases that match TRBD1. With V trimmed by 4 bases and J by 0 bases, 6 bases remained unmatched. The CDR3 extends over 17 amino acids. Germline V gene sequence: CDR1 SGHNT, CDR2 YENEEA. The CDR3 here is CASSWKGTGTNTGELFF. The CDR3 DNA follows: TGTGCCAGCAGCTGGAAAGGGACAGGGACGAACACCGGGGAGCTGTTTTTT.

V and J are TRBV12-5 and TRBJ1-2, with 9 bases that match TRBD1. With 6 bases clipped from V and 8 bases from J, the junction kept 16 bases outside the gene matches. The CDR3 loop spans 16 amino acids. From germline, CDR1 is LGHNT and CDR2 FRNRAP. The DNA of the CDR3 is TGTGCTAGTGGGACGTATGGAAGACAGGGGGTAGGGGGCTACACCTTC. Amino acid sequence: CASGTYGRQGVGGYTF.

This clone has a handful of counts. The chain is built from TRBV6-1 and TRBJ1-4; perhaps TRBD1 as D (6 bases). This CDR3 is built from 13 residues. Trimming left V 8 bases short and J 4 bases short, with 11 bases between. Germline-derived CDR1 and CDR2 are MNHNS and SASEGT. In DNA form, the CDR3 reads TGTGCCAGCCGGACAGCCATTAATGAAAAACTGTTTTTT. It encodes CASRTAINEKLFF.

V and J are TRBV6-5 and TRBJ1-1; TRBD1 agrees at 9 bases. The V gene's germline CDR1 is MNHEY and CDR2 SVGAGI. CDR3 size: 13 residues. V lost 8 bases and J lost 3; bases outside the gene matches: 4. In DNA form, the CDR3 reads TGTGCCAGCGGGCGGGACAGGGACACTGAAGCTTTCTTT. Residues: CASGRDRDTEAFF.